A selection of T cell receptor beta chains follows, all from one sample in a study of cytomegalovirus exposure and HLA in healthy donors. Method: immunoSEQ multiplex PCR; TCRdb's copy keeps in-frame clones and lacks some. The sample has approximately 140,000 clones; 55% to 80% are singletons. The source material was PBMCs. These TCRs come from a human donor in good health. CDR3s include the opening cysteine and the closing phenylalanine or tryptophan. A D gene is named only where the DNA matches it firmly. The size entry is marked missing in some rows and otherwise reads once, few, many or a size class.

v_gene: TRBV7-6
abundance: .
j_gene: TRBJ2-5
d_gene: .
CDR3aa: CASSHGQGLQETQYF
CDR3nt: TGTGCCAGCAGCCACGGACAGGGACTACAAGAGACCCAGTACTTC

v_gene: TRBV7-9
abundance: few
j_gene: TRBJ1-1
d_gene: TRBD1
CDR3aa: CASSLGRQGPLVTEAFF
CDR3nt: TGTGCCAGCAGCTTAGGCAGACAGGGACCGTTGGTCACTGAAGCTTTCTTT

v_gene: TRBV6-1
abundance: .
j_gene: TRBJ2-3
d_gene: .
CDR3aa: CACCPQGIVTDTQYF
CDR3nt: TGTGCCTGCTGCCCCCAGGGGATCGTCACAGATACGCAGTATTTT

v_gene: TRBV7-3
abundance: .
j_gene: TRBJ1-1
d_gene: .
CDR3aa: CASSLIGNTEAFF
CDR3nt: TGTGCCAGCAGCTTAATCGGGAACACTGAAGCTTTCTTT

v_gene: TRBV5-6
abundance: .
j_gene: TRBJ2-4
d_gene: TRBD2
CDR3aa: CASSLVSSGGNIQYF
CDR3nt: TGTGCCAGCAGCTTGGTGTCTAGCGGGGGAAACATTCAGTACTTC

v_gene: TRBV6-1
abundance: .
j_gene: TRBJ1-3
d_gene: TRBD1
CDR3aa: CASSEDTGGGNTIYF
CDR3nt: TGTGCCAGCAGTGAGGATACAGGGGGCGGAAACACCATATATTTT

v_gene: TRBV7-6
abundance: once
j_gene: TRBJ2-3
d_gene: .
CDR3aa: CASSLSGSTDTQYF
CDR3nt: TGTGCCAGCAGCTTGAGCGGGAGCACAGATACGCAGTATTTT

v_gene: TRBV7-9
abundance: .
j_gene: TRBJ2-7
d_gene: .
CDR3aa: CASSLSYEQYF
CDR3nt: TGTGCCAGCAGCCTTTCCTACGAGCAGTACTTC

v_gene: TRBV6-5
abundance: .
j_gene: TRBJ2-7
d_gene: TRBD1
CDR3aa: CASSYSRGQYYEQYF
CDR3nt: TGTGCCAGCAGTTACTCGAGGGGGCAATACTACGAGCAGTACTTC

v_gene: TRBV6-6
abundance: .
j_gene: TRBJ1-1
d_gene: TRBD1
CDR3aa: CASSLQGATEAFF
CDR3nt: TGTGCCAGCAGTCTACAGGGGGCGACTGAAGCTTTCTTT

v_gene: TRBV11-2
abundance: .
j_gene: TRBJ1-3
d_gene: .
CDR3aa: CASSLEEGPLGNTIYF
CDR3nt: TGTGCCAGCAGCTTAGAGGAGGGTCCTTTGGGAAACACCATATATTTT

v_gene: TRBV5-4
abundance: .
j_gene: TRBJ2-1
d_gene: TRBD2
CDR3aa: CASSRGTSGNSYNEQFF
CDR3nt: TGTGCCAGCAGCCGAGGGACTAGCGGGAACTCCTACAATGAGCAGTTCTTC

v_gene: TRBV9
abundance: few
j_gene: TRBJ2-5
d_gene: TRBD1
CDR3aa: CASSVAGTEETQYF
CDR3nt: TGTGCCAGCAGCGTAGCTGGGACAGAAGAGACCCAGTACTTC

v_gene: TRBV6-1
abundance: .
j_gene: TRBJ2-1
d_gene: TRBD2
CDR3aa: CASSLTSGGASEQFF
CDR3nt: TGTGCCAGCAGTTTGACTAGCGGGGGGGCCTCTGAGCAGTTCTTC

v_gene: TRBV30
abundance: once
j_gene: TRBJ2-7
d_gene: .
CDR3aa: CAWSVQGYEQYF
CDR3nt: TGTGCCTGGAGTGTACAGGGTTACGAGCAGTACTTC

v_gene: TRBV14
abundance: .
j_gene: TRBJ2-3
d_gene: TRBD1
CDR3aa: CASRDRTTDTQYF
CDR3nt: TGTGCCAGCCGGGACAGAACCACAGATACGCAGTATTTT

v_gene: TRBV29-1
abundance: .
j_gene: TRBJ2-7
d_gene: .
CDR3aa: CSVEICEQYF
CDR3nt: TGCAGCGTCGAAATCTGTGAGCAGTACTTC

v_gene: TRBV7-6
abundance: .
j_gene: TRBJ1-5
d_gene: .
CDR3aa: CASSLVQGGQPQHF
CDR3nt: TGTGCCAGCAGCTTAGTTCAGGGTGGTCAGCCCCAGCATTTT

v_gene: TRBV7-9
abundance: .
j_gene: TRBJ1-4
d_gene: .
CDR3aa: CASSLGQDNEKLFF
CDR3nt: TGTGCCAGCAGCTTAGGGCAGGATAATGAAAAACTGTTTTTT

v_gene: TRBV6-6
abundance: .
j_gene: TRBJ1-3
d_gene: TRBD1
CDR3aa: CASSYSQGRGNTIYF
CDR3nt: TGTGCCAGCAGTTACTCACAGGGGCGCGGAAACACCATATATTTT

v_gene: TRBV4-2
abundance: .
j_gene: TRBJ2-7
d_gene: TRBD1
CDR3aa: CASSQVTGDDEQYF
CDR3nt: TGTGCCAGCAGCCAAGTGACAGGGGATGACGAGCAGTACTTC

v_gene: TRBV6-5
abundance: .
j_gene: TRBJ2-7
d_gene: TRBD2
CDR3aa: CASSYSSGGGEQYF
CDR3nt: TGTGCCAGCAGTTACTCTTCGGGAGGGGGGGAGCAGTACTTC

v_gene: TRBV11-3
abundance: .
j_gene: TRBJ2-2
d_gene: .
CDR3aa: CASSLLSRTGELFF
CDR3nt: TGTGCCAGCAGCTTACTTAGCCGGACCGGGGAGCTGTTTTTT

v_gene: TRBV2
abundance: .
j_gene: TRBJ2-3
d_gene: TRBD2
CDR3aa: CASKSGVGTDTQYF
CDR3nt: TGTGCCAGCAAAAGCGGGGTGGGCACAGATACGCAGTATTTT

v_gene: TRBV6-1
abundance: few
j_gene: TRBJ1-4
d_gene: .
CDR3aa: CASSGLGAKEKLFF
CDR3nt: TGTGCCAGCAGTGGATTGGGGGCCAAGGAAAAACTGTTTTTT

v_gene: TRBV10-2
abundance: .
j_gene: TRBJ1-2
d_gene: TRBD1
CDR3aa: CASSRQGAVGYGYTF
CDR3nt: TGCGCCAGCAGTCGTCAGGGGGCGGTGGGCTATGGCTACACCTTC

v_gene: TRBV19
abundance: .
j_gene: TRBJ2-7
d_gene: .
CDR3aa: CASSGGLGFYEQYF
CDR3nt: TGTGCCAGTAGTGGGGGACTGGGTTTCTACGAGCAGTACTTC

v_gene: TRBV5-5
abundance: few
j_gene: TRBJ2-1
d_gene: .
CDR3aa: CASSWGLSTYNEQFF
CDR3nt: TGTGCCAGCAGCTGGGGACTCTCAACCTACAATGAGCAGTTCTTC

v_gene: TRBV9
abundance: once
j_gene: TRBJ1-2
d_gene: .
CDR3aa: CASSFGGASDGYTF
CDR3nt: TGTGCCAGCAGCTTCGGGGGGGCGTCGGATGGCTACACCTTC

v_gene: TRBV2
abundance: .
j_gene: TRBJ1-2
d_gene: .
CDR3aa: CASRNRVSSHGYTF
CDR3nt: TGTGCCAGCAGGAACAGGGTATCAAGTCATGGCTACACCTTC

v_gene: TRBV5-4
abundance: .
j_gene: TRBJ2-1
d_gene: TRBD2
CDR3aa: CASSLASGRNEQFF
CDR3nt: TGTGCCAGCAGCTTGGCTAGCGGGAGAAATGAGCAGTTCTTC

v_gene: TRBV5-1
abundance: .
j_gene: TRBJ2-7
d_gene: .
CDR3aa: CASSIRDFSYEQYF
CDR3nt: TGCGCCAGCAGCATTCGGGACTTCTCCTACGAGCAGTACTTC

v_gene: TRBV7-9
abundance: .
j_gene: TRBJ1-4
d_gene: TRBD1
CDR3aa: CSSSLALMDRGEKLFF
CDR3nt: TGTTCCAGCAGCTTAGCGCTAATGGACAGGGGTGAAAAACTGTTTTTT

v_gene: TRBV18
abundance: .
j_gene: TRBJ2-7
d_gene: .
CDR3aa: CASSPQGQPSHEQYF
CDR3nt: TGTGCCAGCTCACCACAAGGACAGCCATCACACGAGCAGTACTTC

v_gene: TRBV6-1
abundance: few
j_gene: TRBJ2-1
d_gene: .
CDR3aa: CASSETNYNEQFF
CDR3nt: TGTGCCAGCAGCGAGACAAATTACAATGAGCAGTTCTTC

v_gene: TRBV7-6
abundance: .
j_gene: TRBJ2-1
d_gene: TRBD2
CDR3aa: CASSKRLAGTYEQFF
CDR3nt: TGTGCCAGCAGCAAACGACTAGCGGGAACGTATGAGCAGTTCTTC

v_gene: TRBV2
abundance: .
j_gene: TRBJ2-1
d_gene: TRBD2
CDR3aa: CASSEARTSGGRVNEQFF
CDR3nt: TGTGCCAGCAGTGAAGCTAGGACTAGCGGGGGGCGGGTCAATGAGCAGTTCTTC

v_gene: TRBV27
abundance: .
j_gene: TRBJ2-7
d_gene: TRBD1
CDR3aa: CASRPRGTGFLEQYF
CDR3nt: TGTGCCAGCAGACCCCGGGGGACAGGGTTTCTCGAGCAGTACTTC

v_gene: TRBV7-9
abundance: .
j_gene: TRBJ2-1
d_gene: .
CDR3aa: CASSILANSYNEQFF
CDR3nt: TGTGCCAGCAGCATTCTAGCGAACTCCTACAATGAGCAGTTCTTC

v_gene: TRBV19
abundance: .
j_gene: TRBJ2-5
d_gene: TRBD1
CDR3aa: CASSPGTGPPETQYF
CDR3nt: TGTGCCAGTAGTCCCGGGACAGGGCCCCCAGAGACCCAGTACTTC

v_gene: TRBV2
abundance: .
j_gene: TRBJ2-3
d_gene: TRBD2
CDR3aa: CASSWTSGDPSGTDTQYF
CDR3nt: TGTGCCAGCAGTTGGACTAGCGGGGATCCCTCTGGCACAGATACGCAGTATTTT

v_gene: TRBV27
abundance: few
j_gene: TRBJ2-6
d_gene: .
CDR3aa: CASRLDPGSGANVLTF
CDR3nt: TGTGCCAGCCGACTCGACCCAGGGTCTGGGGCCAACGTCCTGACTTTC

v_gene: TRBV5-8
abundance: once
j_gene: TRBJ1-6
d_gene: .
CDR3aa: CASSLGSFSYNSPLHF
CDR3nt: TGTGCCAGCAGCTTGGGTAGTTTCTCCTATAATTCACCCCTCCACTTT

v_gene: TRBV11-3
abundance: .
j_gene: TRBJ2-1
d_gene: .
CDR3aa: CASSPKDSSSYNEQFF
CDR3nt: TGTGCCAGCAGCCCCAAAGACTCGAGCTCCTACAATGAGCAGTTCTTC

v_gene: TRBV9
abundance: .
j_gene: TRBJ2-7
d_gene: .
CDR3aa: CASSPDPPYEQYF
CDR3nt: TGTGCCAGCAGCCCAGATCCCCCCTACGAGCAGTACTTC

v_gene: TRBV11-3
abundance: .
j_gene: TRBJ2-1
d_gene: .
CDR3aa: CASSLRQVYNEQFF
CDR3nt: TGTGCCAGCAGCTTACGGCAGGTTTACAATGAGCAGTTCTTC

v_gene: TRBV19
abundance: few
j_gene: TRBJ2-7
d_gene: .
CDR3aa: CASSIGGTAGYEQYF
CDR3nt: TGTGCCAGTAGTATTGGGGGGACCGCTGGCTACGAGCAGTACTTC

v_gene: TRBV11-1
abundance: .
j_gene: TRBJ2-7
d_gene: TRBD1
CDR3aa: CASSPGQGAYEQYF
CDR3nt: TGTGCCAGCAGCCCCGGACAGGGAGCCTACGAGCAGTACTTC

v_gene: TRBV9
abundance: once
j_gene: TRBJ2-3
d_gene: TRBD2
CDR3aa: CASSVGLAGGTDTQYF
CDR3nt: TGTGCCAGCAGCGTAGGGCTAGCGGGGGGAACAGATACGCAGTATTTT

v_gene: TRBV7-9
abundance: .
j_gene: TRBJ1-1
d_gene: TRBD1
CDR3aa: CASSSLRGALHTNTEAFF
CDR3nt: TGTGCCAGCAGCTCCCTCAGGGGGGCCCTCCATACGAACACTGAAGCTTTCTTT

v_gene: TRBV7-9
abundance: .
j_gene: TRBJ2-7
d_gene: .
CDR3aa: CASSVTGWGEQYF
CDR3nt: TGTGCCAGCAGCGTAACAGGGTGGGGCGAGCAGTACTTC

v_gene: TRBV2
abundance: few
j_gene: TRBJ1-2
d_gene: .
CDR3aa: CASSEDWAGTRYGYTF
CDR3nt: TGTGCCAGCAGTGAAGATTGGGCAGGGACAAGGTATGGCTACACCTTC

v_gene: TRBV7-3
abundance: .
j_gene: TRBJ2-1
d_gene: .
CDR3aa: CASSPSPSVQQFF
CDR3nt: TGTGCCAGCAGCCCTTCCCCTAGCGTCCAGCAGTTCTTC

v_gene: TRBV7-8
abundance: .
j_gene: TRBJ2-2
d_gene: TRBD2
CDR3aa: CASSTWASGRASTGELFF
CDR3nt: TGTGCCAGCAGCACATGGGCTAGCGGGAGGGCAAGCACCGGGGAGCTGTTTTTT

v_gene: TRBV5-6
abundance: .
j_gene: TRBJ2-5
d_gene: .
CDR3aa: CASSLASGETQYF
CDR3nt: TGTGCCAGCAGCTTGGCCTCGGGGGAGACCCAGTACTTC